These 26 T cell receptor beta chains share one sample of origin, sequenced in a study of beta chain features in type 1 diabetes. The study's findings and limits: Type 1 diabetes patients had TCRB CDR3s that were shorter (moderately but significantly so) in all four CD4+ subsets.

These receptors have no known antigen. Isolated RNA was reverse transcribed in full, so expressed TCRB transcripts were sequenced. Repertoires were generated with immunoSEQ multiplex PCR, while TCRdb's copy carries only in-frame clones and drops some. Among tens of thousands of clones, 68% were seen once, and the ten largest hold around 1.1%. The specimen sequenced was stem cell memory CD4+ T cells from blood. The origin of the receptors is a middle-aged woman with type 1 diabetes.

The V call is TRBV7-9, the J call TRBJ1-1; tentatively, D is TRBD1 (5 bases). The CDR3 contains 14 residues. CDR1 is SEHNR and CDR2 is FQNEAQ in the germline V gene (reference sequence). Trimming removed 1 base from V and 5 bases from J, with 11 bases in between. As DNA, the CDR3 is TGTGCCAGCAGCTTAGGGGGGGTGTGGACTGAAGCTTTCTTT. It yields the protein CASSLGGVWTEAFF.

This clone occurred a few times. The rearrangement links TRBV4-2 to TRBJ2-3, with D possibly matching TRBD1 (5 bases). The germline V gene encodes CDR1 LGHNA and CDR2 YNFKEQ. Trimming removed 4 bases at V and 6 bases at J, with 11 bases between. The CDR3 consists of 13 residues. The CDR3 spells CASSPDSSDTQYF. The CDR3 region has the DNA TGTGCCAGCAGCCCAGACAGTTCCGATACGCAGTATTTT.

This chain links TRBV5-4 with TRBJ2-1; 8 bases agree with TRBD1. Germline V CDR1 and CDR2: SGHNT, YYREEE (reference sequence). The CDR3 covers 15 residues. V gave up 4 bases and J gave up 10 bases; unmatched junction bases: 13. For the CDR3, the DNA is TGTGCCAGCAGCCCCCCCGCAGGGGGCACAGAGGAGCAGTTCTTC. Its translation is CASSPPAGGTEEQFF.

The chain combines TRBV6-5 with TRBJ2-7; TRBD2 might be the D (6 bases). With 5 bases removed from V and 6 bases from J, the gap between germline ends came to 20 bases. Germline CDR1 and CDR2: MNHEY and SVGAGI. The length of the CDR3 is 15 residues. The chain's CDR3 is CASSPLGRREREQYF. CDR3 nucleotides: TGTGCCAGCAGTCCCTTAGGGCGGCGGGAACGCGAGCAGTACTTC.

CDR3 region: CASSVGQGHTGELFF. CDR3 nucleotides: TGTGCCAGCAGCGTCGGACAGGGTCACACCGGGGAGCTGTTTTTT. The rearrangement links TRBV7-8 to TRBJ2-2; 8 bases match TRBD1. After removal of 5 bases from V and 3 bases from J, the junction contained 5 bases not matched to a gene. Looked up from germline, CDR1 is SGHVS and CDR2 is FQNEAQ. The CDR3 length is 15 residues.

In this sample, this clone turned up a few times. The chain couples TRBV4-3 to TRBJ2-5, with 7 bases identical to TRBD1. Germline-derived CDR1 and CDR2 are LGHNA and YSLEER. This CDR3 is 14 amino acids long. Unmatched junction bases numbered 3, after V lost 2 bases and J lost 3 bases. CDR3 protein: CASSQPTGKETQYF. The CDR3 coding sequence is TGCGCCAGCAGCCAACCGACAGGGAAAGAGACCCAGTACTTC.

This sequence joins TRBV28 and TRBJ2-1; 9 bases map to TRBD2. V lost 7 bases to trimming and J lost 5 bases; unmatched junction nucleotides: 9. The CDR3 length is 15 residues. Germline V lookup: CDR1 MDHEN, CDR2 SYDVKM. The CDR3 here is CASIPSGGYNNEQFF. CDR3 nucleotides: TGTGCCAGCATCCCCAGCGGGGGGTACAACAATGAGCAGTTCTTC.

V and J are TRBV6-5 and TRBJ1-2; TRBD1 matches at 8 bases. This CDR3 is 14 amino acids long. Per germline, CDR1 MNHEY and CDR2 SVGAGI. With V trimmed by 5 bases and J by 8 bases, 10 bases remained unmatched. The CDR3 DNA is TGTGCCAGCAGTAGACCGGGACAGGTAGAGGGCTACACCTTC. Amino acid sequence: CASSRPGQVEGYTF.

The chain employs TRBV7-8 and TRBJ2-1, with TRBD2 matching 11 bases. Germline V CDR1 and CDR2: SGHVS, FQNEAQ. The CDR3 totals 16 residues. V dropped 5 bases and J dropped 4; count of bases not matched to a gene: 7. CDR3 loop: CASSAPGLAAYNEQFF. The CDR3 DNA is TGTGCCAGCAGCGCCCCGGGACTAGCGGCTTACAATGAGCAGTTCTTC.

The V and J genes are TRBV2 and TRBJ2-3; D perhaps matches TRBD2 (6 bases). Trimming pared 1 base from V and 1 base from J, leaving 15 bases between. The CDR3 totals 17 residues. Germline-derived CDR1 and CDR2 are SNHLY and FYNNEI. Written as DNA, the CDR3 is TGTGCCAGCAGTGAAGGCTATGGGGGACTTCGCACAGATACGCAGTATTTT. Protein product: CASSEGYGGLRTDTQYF.

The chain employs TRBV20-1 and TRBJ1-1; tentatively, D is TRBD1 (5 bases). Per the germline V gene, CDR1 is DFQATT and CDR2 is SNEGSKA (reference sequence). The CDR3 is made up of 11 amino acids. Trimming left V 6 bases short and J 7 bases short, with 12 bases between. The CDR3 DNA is TGCAGTGCGAAGGCGACAGTTGAAGCTTTCTTT. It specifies CSAKATVEAFF.

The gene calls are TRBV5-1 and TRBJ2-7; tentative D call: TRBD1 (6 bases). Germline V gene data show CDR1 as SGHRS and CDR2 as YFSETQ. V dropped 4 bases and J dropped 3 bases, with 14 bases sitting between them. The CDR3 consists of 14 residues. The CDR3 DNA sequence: TGCGCCAGCAGCGGCTACAGGGAAGGCTACGAGCAGTACTTC. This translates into CASSGYREGYEQYF.

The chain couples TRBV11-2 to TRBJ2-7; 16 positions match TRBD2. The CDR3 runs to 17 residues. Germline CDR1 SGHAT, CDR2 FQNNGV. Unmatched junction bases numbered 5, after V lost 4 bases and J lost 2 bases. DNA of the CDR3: TGTGCCAGCAGCTACGGGACTAGCGGGAGGGCTACCTACGAGCAGTACTTC. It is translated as CASSYGTSGRATYEQYF. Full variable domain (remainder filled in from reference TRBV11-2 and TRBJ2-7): EAGVAQSPRYKIIEKRQSVAFWCNPISGHATLYWYQQILGQGPKLLIQFQNNGVVDDSQLPKDRFSAERLKGVDSTLKIQPAKLEDSAVYLCASSYGTSGRATYEQYFGPGTRLTVT.

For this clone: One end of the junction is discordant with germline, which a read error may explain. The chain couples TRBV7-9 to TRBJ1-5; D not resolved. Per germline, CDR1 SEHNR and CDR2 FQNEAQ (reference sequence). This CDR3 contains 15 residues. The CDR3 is CASSQDFGHNQPQHF. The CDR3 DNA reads TGCGCCAGCAGCCAAGATTTTGGGCACAATCAGCCCCAGCATTTT.

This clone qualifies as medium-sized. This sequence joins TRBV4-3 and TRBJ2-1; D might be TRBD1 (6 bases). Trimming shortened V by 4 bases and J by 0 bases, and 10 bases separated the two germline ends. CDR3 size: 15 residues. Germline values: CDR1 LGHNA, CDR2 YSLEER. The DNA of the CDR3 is TGCGCCAGCAGCCGACAGGTTAGCTCCTACAATGAGCAGTTCTTC. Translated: CASSRQVSSYNEQFF.

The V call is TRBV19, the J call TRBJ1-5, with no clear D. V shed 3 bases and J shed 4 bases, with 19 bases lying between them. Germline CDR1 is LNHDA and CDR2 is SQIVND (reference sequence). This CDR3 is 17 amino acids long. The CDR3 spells CASSIPPRWQVNQPQHF. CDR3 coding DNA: TGTGCCAGTAGTATTCCACCAAGGTGGCAGGTTAATCAGCCCCAGCATTTT.

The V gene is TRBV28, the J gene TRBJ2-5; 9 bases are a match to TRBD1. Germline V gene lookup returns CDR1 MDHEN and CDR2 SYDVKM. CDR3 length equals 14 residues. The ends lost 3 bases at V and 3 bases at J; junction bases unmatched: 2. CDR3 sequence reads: CASSFWDREETQYF. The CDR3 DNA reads TGTGCCAGCAGTTTTTGGGACAGGGAAGAGACCCAGTACTTC.

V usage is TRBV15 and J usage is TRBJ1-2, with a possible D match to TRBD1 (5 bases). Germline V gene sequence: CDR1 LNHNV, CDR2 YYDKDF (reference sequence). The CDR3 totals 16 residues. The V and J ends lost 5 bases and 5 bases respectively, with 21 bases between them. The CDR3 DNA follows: TGTGCCACCAGCCGATCTCTTGACAGTTTATTTTATGGCTACACCTTC. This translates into CATSRSLDSLFYGYTF. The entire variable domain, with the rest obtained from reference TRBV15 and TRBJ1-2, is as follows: DAMVIQNPRYQVTQFGKPVTLSCSQTLNHNVMYWYQQKSSQAPKLLFHYYDKDFNNEADTPDNFQSRRPNTSFCFLDIRSPGLGDTAMYLCATSRSLDSLFYGYTFGSGTRLTVV.

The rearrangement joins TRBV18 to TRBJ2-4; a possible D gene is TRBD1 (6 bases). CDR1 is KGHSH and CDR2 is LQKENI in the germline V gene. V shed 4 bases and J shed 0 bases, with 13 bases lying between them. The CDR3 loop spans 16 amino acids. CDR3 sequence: CASSRTAELAKNIQYF. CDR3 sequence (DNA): TGTGCCAGCTCACGGACAGCTGAACTAGCCAAAAACATTCAGTACTTC.

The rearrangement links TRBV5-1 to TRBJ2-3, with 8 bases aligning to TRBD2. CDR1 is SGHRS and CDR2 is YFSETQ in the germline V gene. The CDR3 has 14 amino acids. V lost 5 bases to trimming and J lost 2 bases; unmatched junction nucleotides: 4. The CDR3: CASSSGGFTDTQYF. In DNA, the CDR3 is TGCGCCAGCAGTTCGGGAGGGTTCACAGATACGCAGTATTTT. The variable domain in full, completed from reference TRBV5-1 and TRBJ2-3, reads KAGVTQTPRYLIKTRGQQVTLSCSPISGHRSVSWYQQTPGQGLQFLFEYFSETQRNKGNFPGRFSGRQFSNSRSEMNVSTLELGDSALYLCASSSGGFTDTQYFGPGTRLTVL.

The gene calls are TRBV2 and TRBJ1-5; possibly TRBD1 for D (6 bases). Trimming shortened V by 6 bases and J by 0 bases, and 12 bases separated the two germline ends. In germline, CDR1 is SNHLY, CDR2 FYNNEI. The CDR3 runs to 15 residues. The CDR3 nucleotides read TGTGCCAGCAGGGGTACAGGGTATAGCAATCAGCCCCAGCATTTT. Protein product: CASRGTGYSNQPQHF.

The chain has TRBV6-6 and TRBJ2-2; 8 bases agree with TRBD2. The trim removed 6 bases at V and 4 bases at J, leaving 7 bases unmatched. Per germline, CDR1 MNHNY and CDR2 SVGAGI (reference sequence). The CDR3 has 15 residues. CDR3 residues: CASSSGTRGTGELFF. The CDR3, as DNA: TGTGCCAGCAGCTCCGGGACTAGAGGCACCGGGGAGCTGTTTTTT.

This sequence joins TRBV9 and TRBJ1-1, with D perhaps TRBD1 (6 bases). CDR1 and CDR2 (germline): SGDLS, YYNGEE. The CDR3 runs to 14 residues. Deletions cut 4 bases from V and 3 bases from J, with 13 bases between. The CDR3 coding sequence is TGTGCCAGCAGCCCCCAGGGGAGCTACACTGAAGCTTTCTTT. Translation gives CASSPQGSYTEAFF.

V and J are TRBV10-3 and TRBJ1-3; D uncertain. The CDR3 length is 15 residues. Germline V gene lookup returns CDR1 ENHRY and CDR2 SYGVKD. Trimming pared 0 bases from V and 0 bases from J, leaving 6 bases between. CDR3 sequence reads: CAISESRGSGNTIYF. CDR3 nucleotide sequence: TGTGCCATCAGTGAGTCGAGAGGCTCTGGAAACACCATATATTTT.

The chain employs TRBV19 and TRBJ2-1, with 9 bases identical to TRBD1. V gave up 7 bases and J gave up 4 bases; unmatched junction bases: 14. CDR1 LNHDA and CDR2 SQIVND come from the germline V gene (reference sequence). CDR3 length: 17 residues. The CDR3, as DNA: TGTGCCAGTACCTCGATGAAGGGGACAGGGAAATACAATGAGCAGTTCTTC. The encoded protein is CASTSMKGTGKYNEQFF.

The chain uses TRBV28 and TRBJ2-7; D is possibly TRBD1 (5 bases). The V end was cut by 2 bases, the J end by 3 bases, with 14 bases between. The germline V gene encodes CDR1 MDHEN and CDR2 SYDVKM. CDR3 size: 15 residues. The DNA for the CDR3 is TGTGCCAGCAGTTTAGTGTCAGGGCCCTACTACGAGCAGTACTTC. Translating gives CASSLVSGPYYEQYF.